This TCR beta chain appears in the sequencing data of a study of cytomegalovirus exposure and HLA in healthy donors. Comment on this clone: The antigen is not known.

Germline loops: CDR1 SGHDN, CDR2 FVKESK. Trimming stripped 4 bases from V and 2 bases from J, with 8 bases between. This CDR3 contains 13 residues. Assay used: immunoSEQ multiplex PCR; TCRdb lists only in-frame clones, some missing. Among 200,000 to 250,000 clones listed, around 90% were seen once. These donors were members of the roughly 130-subject validation cohort, a group separate from the roughly 700-subject first cohort. Findings and limits, study-wide: The majority of TCR sequences were rare, yet some public TCRs appeared in many donors. The finding came from a later analysis; first-cohort TCR clusters tended to co-occur in the roughly 120 validation repertoires. Investigators reported 150 to 200 TCR beta chains as tied to cytomegalovirus.

Sequences were obtained from PBMCs. The TCR was taken from a young woman in good health and CMV-seropositive. The J gene is TRBJ1-2, the V gene TRBV14, with D hard to call. This chain's CDR3 is CASSRGRNYGYTF. The CDR3 DNA reads as TGTGCCAGCAGCCGTGGGAGAAACTATGGCTACACCTTC.